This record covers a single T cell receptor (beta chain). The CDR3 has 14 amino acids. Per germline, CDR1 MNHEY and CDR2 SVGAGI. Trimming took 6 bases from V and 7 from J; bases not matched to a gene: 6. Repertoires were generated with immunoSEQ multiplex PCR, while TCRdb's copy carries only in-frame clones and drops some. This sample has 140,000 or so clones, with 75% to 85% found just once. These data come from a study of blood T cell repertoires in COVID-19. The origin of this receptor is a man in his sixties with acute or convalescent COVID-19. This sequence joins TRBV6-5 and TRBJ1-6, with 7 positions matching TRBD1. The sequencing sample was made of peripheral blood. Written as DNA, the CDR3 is TGTGCCAGCAGGCTGGACAGGTTCAATTCACCCCTCCACTTT. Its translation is CASRLDRFNSPLHF.